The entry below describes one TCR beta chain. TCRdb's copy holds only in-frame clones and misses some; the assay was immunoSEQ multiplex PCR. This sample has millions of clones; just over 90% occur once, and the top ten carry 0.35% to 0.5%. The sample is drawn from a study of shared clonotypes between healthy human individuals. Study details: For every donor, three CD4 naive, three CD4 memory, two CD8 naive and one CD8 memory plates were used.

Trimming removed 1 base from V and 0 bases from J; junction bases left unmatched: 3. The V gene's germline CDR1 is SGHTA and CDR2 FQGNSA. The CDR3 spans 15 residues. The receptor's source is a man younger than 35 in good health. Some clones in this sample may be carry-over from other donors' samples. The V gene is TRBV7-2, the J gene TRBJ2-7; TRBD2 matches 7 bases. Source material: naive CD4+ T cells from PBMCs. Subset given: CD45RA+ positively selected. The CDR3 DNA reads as TGTGCCAGCAGCTTAGTGAGCGGGGCCTCCTACGAGCAGTACTTC. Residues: CASSLVSGASYEQYF.